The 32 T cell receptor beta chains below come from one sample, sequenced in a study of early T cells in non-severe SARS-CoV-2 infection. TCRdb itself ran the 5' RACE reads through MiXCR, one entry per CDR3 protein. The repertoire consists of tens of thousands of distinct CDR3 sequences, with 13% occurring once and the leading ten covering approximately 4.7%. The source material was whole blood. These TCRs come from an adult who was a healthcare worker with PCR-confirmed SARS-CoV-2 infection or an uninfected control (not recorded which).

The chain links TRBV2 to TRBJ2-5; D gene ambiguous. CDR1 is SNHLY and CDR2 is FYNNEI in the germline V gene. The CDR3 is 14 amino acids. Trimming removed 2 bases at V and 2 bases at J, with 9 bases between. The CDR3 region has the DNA TGTGCCAGCAGTGAACGGAGATTACAAGAGACCCAGTACTTC. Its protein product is CASSERRLQETQYF.

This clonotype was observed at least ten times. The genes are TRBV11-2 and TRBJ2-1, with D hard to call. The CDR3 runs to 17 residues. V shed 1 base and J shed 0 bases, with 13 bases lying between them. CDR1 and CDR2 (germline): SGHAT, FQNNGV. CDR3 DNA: TGTGCCAGCAGCTTAGCGGGTCAGCTACTCTCCTACAATGAGCAGTTCTTC. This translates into CASSLAGQLLSYNEQFF.

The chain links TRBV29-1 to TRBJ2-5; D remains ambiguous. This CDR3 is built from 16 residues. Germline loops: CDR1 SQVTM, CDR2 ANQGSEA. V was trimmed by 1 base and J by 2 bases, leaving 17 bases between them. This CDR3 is CSVEAQPGSLQETQYF. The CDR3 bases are TGCAGCGTTGAAGCCCAGCCCGGGTCATTGCAAGAGACCCAGTACTTC.

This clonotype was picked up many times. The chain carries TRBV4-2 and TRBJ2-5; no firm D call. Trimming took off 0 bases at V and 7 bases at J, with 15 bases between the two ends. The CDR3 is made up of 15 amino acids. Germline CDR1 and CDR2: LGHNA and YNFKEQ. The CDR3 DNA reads TGTGCCAGCAGCCAAGAGGACCGGAGAGCAGGGACCCAGTACTTC. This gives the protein CASSQEDRRAGTQYF.

CDR3 in DNA: TGTGCCAGCAGCTTAGGCCTAAATTCCTACAATGAGCAGTTCTTC. Translation: CASSLGLNSYNEQFF. This chain uses TRBV11-1 with TRBJ2-1; no firm D call. CDR1 is SGHAT and CDR2 is FQDESV in the germline V gene (reference sequence). V was cut by 1 base and J by 1 base, with 8 bases left in between. This CDR3 comprises 15 residues.

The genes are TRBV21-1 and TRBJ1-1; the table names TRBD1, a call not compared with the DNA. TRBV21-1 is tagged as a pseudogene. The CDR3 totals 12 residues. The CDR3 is CASGQISTEAFF. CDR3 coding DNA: TGTGCCAGCGGACAGATTAGCACTGAAGCTTTCTTT.

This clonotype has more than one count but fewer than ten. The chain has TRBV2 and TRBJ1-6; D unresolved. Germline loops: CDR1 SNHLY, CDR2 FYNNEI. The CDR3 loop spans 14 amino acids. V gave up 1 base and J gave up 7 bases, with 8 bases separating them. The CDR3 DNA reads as TGTGCCAGCAGTGAAGGTCTTACGAATTCACCCCTCCACTTT. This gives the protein CASSEGLTNSPLHF. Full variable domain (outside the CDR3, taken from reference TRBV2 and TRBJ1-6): EPEVTQTPSHQVTQMGQEVILRCVPISNHLYFYWYRQILGQKVEFLVSFYNNEISEKSEIFDDQFSVERPDGSNFTLKIRSTKLEDSAMYFCASSEGLTNSPLHFGNGTRLTVT.

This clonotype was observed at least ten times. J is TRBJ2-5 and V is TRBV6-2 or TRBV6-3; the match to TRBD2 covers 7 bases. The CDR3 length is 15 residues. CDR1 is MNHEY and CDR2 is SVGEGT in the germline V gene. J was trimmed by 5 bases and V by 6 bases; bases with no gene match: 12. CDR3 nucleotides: TGTGCCAGCAGCCCCGCAAGACTAGCCGGGGAGACCCAGTACTTC. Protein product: CASSPARLAGETQYF.

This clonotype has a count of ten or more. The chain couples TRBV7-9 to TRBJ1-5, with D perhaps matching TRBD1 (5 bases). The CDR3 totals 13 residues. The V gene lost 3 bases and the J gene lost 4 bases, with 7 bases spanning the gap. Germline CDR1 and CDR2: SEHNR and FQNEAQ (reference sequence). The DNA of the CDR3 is TGTGCCAGCAGCTTCGGACATAATCAGCCCCAGCATTTT. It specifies CASSFGHNQPQHF.

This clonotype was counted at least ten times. The CDR3 protein is CASSYGPLSVNIQYF. DNA for the CDR3: TGTGCCAGCAGTTACGGCCCCCTTAGCGTGAACATTCAGTACTTC. This chain joins TRBV6-6 and TRBJ2-4; the D gene is possibly TRBD2 (5 bases). There are 15 residues in the CDR3. V lost 2 bases to trimming and J lost 7 bases, with 15 bases between them. Germline CDR1 and CDR2: MNHNY and SVGAGI (reference sequence).

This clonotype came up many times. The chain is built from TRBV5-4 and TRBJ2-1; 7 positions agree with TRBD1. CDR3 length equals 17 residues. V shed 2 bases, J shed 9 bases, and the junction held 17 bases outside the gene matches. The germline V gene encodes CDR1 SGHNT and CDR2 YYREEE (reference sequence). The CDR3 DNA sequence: TGTGCCAGCAGCTTCCCGGGACAGAGAGTTAACCCAGCTGAGCAGTTCTTC. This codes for CASSFPGQRVNPAEQFF.

DNA of the CDR3: TGTGCCAGCAGTCTTACCGGGACAGGGAGCACTGAAGCTTTCTTT. This translates into CASSLTGTGSTEAFF. This rearrangement joins TRBV2 to TRBJ1-1, with 9 bases lining up with TRBD1. The germline V gene has CDR1 SNHLY and CDR2 FYNNEI. The CDR3 loop spans 15 amino acids. Trimming cost V 5 bases and J 4 bases; bases outside gene matches: 8.

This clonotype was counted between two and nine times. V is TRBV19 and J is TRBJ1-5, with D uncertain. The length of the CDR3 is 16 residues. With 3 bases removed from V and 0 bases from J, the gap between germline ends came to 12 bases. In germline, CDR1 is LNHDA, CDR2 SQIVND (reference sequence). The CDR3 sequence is CASSIRPDPSNQPQHF. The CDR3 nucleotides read TGTGCCAGTAGTATCAGGCCAGATCCTAGCAATCAGCCCCAGCATTTT. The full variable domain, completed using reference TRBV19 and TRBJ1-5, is DGGITQSPKYLFRKEGQNVTLSCEQNLNHDAMYWYRQDPGQGLRLIYYSQIVNDFQKGDIAEGYSVSREKKESFPLTVTSAQKNPTAFYLCASSIRPDPSNQPQHFGDGTRLSIL.

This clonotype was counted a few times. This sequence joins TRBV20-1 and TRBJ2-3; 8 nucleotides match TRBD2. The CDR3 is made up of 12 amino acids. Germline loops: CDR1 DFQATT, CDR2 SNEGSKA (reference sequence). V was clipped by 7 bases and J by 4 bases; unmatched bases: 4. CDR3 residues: CSVAGGPDTQYF. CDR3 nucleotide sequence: TGCAGTGTTGCGGGGGGACCAGATACGCAGTATTTT.

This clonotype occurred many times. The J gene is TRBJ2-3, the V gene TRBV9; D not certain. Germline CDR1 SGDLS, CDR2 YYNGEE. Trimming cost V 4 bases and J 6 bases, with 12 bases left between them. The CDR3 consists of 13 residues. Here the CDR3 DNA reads TGTGCCAGCAGCATCCTGACTGGGGATACGCAGTATTTT. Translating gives CASSILTGDTQYF.

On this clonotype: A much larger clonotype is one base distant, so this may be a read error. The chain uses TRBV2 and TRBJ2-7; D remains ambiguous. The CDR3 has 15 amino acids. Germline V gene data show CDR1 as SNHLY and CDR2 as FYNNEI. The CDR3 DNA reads TGTGCCAGCGGTGAAATGGCGGCAGCAGCCTACGAGCAGTACTTC. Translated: CASGEMAAAAYEQYF.

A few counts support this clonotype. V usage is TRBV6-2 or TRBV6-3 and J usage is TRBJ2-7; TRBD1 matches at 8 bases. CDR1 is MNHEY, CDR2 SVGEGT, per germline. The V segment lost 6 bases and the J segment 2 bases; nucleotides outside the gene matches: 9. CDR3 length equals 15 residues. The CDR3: CASSPLDRVAYEQYF. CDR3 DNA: TGTGCCAGCAGCCCCTTGGACAGGGTGGCCTACGAGCAGTACTTC.

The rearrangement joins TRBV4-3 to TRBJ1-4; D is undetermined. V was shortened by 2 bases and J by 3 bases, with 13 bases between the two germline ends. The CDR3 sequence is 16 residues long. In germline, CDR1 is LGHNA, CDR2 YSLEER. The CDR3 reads CASSQKPHGSNEKLFF. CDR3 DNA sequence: TGCGCCAGCAGCCAAAAGCCCCACGGTTCTAATGAAAAACTGTTTTTT.

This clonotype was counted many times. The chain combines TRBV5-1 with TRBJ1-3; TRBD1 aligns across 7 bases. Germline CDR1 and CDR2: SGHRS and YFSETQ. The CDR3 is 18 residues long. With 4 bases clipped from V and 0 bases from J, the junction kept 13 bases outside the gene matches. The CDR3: CASSATGSGSLSGNTIYF. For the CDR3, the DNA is TGCGCCAGCAGCGCGACAGGGTCGGGATCTCTCTCTGGAAACACCATATATTTT.

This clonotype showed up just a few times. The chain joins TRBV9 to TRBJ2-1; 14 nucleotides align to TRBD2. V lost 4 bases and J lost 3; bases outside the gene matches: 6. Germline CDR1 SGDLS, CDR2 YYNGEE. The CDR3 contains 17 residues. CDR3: CASSSGLAGAVYNEQFF. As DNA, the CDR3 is TGTGCCAGCAGCTCGGGACTAGCGGGGGCGGTCTACAATGAGCAGTTCTTC. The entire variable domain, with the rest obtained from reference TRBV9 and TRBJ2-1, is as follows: DSGVTQTPKHLITATGQRVTLRCSPRSGDLSVYWYQQSLDQGLQFLIQYYNGEERAKGNILERFSAQQFPDLHSELNLSSLELGDSALYFCASSSGLAGAVYNEQFFGPGTRLTVL.

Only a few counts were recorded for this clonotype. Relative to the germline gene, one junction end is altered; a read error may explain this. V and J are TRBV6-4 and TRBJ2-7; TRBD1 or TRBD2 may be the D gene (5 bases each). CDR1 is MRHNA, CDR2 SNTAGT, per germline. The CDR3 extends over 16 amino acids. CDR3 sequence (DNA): TGTGCCAGCAGTGATCCCCGGGACGGAAGCTCCTACGAACAGTACTTC. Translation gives CASSDPRDGSSYEQYF.

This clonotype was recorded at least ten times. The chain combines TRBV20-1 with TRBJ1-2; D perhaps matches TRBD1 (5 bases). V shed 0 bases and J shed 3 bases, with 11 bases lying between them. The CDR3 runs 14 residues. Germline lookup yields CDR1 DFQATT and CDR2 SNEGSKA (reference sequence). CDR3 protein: CSARDQGRDYGYTF. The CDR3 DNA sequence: TGCAGTGCTAGAGATCAGGGCAGGGACTATGGCTACACCTTC.

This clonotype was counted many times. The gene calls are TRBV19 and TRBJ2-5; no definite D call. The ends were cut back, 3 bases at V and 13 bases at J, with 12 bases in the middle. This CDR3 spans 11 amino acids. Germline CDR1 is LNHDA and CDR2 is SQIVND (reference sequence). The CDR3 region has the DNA TGTGCCAGTAGTATCGAGGACGAGACGTACTTC. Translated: CASSIEDETYF.

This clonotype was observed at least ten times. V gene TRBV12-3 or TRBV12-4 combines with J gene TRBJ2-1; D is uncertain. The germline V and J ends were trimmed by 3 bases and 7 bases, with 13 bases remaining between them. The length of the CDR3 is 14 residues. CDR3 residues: CASSFKGSLNEQFF. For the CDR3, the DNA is TGTGCCAGCAGTTTTAAGGGCAGTCTGAATGAGCAGTTCTTC.

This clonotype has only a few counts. CDR3 residues: CSARASSAGLGGNQPQHF. CDR3 bases: TGCAGTGCTAGAGCCTCAAGTGCGGGATTAGGCGGCAATCAGCCCCAGCATTTT. This chain uses TRBV20-1 with TRBJ1-5, with D unclear. The CDR3 spans 18 residues. The V end lost 1 base, the J end lost 2 bases, and 21 bases lay between the germline ends. Germline V gene lookup returns CDR1 DFQATT and CDR2 SNEGSKA (reference sequence).

The CDR3 here is CASSSSLGAYSNEQFF. The CDR3 nucleotides are TGTGCCAGCAGTTCTTCCCTCGGCGCCTACAGCAATGAGCAGTTCTTC. J is TRBJ2-1 and V is TRBV27; D is unresolved. Germline CDR1 is MNHEY and CDR2 is SMNVEV (reference sequence). This CDR3 contains 16 residues. V lost 4 bases to trimming and J lost 6 bases, with 19 bases between them.

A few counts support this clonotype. CDR3 sequence reads: CASSSTSTDTQYF. The CDR3 DNA follows: TGCGCCAGCAGCTCGACTAGCACAGATACGCAGTATTTT. The V and J genes are TRBV5-1 and TRBJ2-3; D call uncertain. Germline assignment: CDR1 SGHRS and CDR2 YFSETQ. Deletions cut 3 bases from V and 0 bases from J, with 5 bases between. The CDR3 runs to 13 residues.

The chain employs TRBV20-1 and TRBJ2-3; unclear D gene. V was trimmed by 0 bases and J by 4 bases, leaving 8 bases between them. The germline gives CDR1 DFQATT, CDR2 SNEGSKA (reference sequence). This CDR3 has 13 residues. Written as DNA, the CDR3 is TGCAGTGCTAGAGATGGCCCCCCAGATACGCAGTATTTT. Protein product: CSARDGPPDTQYF.

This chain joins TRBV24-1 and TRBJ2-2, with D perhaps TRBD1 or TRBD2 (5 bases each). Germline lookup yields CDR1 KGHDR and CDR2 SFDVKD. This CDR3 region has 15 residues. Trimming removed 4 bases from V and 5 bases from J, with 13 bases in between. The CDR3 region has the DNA TGTGCCACCAGTGAGCAGGGACCCCCTACCGGGGAGCTGTTTTTT. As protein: CATSEQGPPTGELFF.

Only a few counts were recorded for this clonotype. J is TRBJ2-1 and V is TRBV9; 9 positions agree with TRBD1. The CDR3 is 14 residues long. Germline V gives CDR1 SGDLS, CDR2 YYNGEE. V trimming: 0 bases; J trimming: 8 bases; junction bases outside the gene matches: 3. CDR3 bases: TGTGCCAGCAGCGTAGGGGACAGGGCCCATGAGCAGTTCTTC. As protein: CASSVGDRAHEQFF.

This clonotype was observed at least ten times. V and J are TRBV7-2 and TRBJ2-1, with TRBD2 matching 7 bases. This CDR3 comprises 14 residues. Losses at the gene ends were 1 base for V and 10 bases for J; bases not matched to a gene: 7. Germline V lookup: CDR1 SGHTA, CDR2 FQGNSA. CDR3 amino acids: CASSLGGEAGEQFF. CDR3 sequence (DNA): TGTGCCAGCAGCTTAGGAGGCGAAGCGGGAGAGCAGTTCTTC.

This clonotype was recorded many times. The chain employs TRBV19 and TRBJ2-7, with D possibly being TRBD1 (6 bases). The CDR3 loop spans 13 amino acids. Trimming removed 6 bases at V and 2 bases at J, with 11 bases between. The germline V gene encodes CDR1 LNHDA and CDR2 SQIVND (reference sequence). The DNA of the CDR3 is TGTGCCAGTAGAGGGGACAAGACCTACGAGCAGTACTTC. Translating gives CASRGDKTYEQYF.